The entry that follows covers one T cell receptor beta chain sequence. Its target is unknown. The time point was: week 23, last vaccination. It was 300 ug of mutant IDH1 20-mer peptide that made up each vaccine dose, given with topical imiquimod. The CDR3 is 15 residues long. Germline values: CDR1 MNHEY, CDR2 SVGAGI. V trimming: 5 bases; J trimming: 7 bases; junction bases outside the gene matches: 6. The source of the sample is a study of a mutant IDH1 vaccine in newly diagnosed glioma. The assay was immunoSEQ multiplex PCR, and TCRdb's table has in-frame clones only and misses some. The top ten clones hold 2% to 2.5% of a sample with tens of thousands of clones, roughly 85% of them seen once.

Source: PBMCs, taken from a glioma patient whose treatment included an IDH1 peptide vaccine. The rearrangement uses TRBV6-5 and TRBJ1-5; 12 nucleotides align to TRBD1. The TCR comes from a man aged 30-40 years with glioma. Some clones in this sample may be carry-over from other donors' samples. The CDR3 loop is CASSGGTGGGQPQHF. CDR3 coding DNA: TGTGCCAGCAGTGGCGGGACAGGGGGCGGGCAGCCCCAGCATTTT.